Listed below are T cell receptor beta chains from one sample, sequenced in a study of Tregs in tolerant kidney transplant recipients. Produced via immunoSEQ multiplex PCR; TCRdb's table is partial and in-frame only. The table has approximately 260,000 clones, 84% seen once; the top ten hold 0.64%. What was sequenced was CD4+ T cells from blood. The receptor source for this set is a human donor in good health. CDR3s include the opening cysteine and the closing phenylalanine or tryptophan. D genes are given only for firm matches. Where a row states a size, it is once, few, many or the class of an expanded clone; other rows omit it.

.	TRBJ1-5	once	TRBV4-1	TGCGCCAGCAGCCATTCAGGGTGGGGGAATCAGCCCCAGCATTTT	CASSHSGWGNQPQHF
.	TRBJ1-1	few	TRBV7-9	TGTGCCAGCAGCTTAGTGTTCTACGGGGATGAAGCTTTCTTT	CASSLVFYGDEAFF
.	TRBJ2-4	.	TRBV5-1	TGCGCCAGTGCCCCACCCAACGCCAAAAACATTCAGTACTTC	CASAPPNAKNIQYF
TRBD1	TRBJ2-3	.	TRBV2	TGTGCCAGCAGCCTGACAGGGGCAGATACGCAGTATTTT	CASSLTGADTQYF
.	TRBJ2-1	.	TRBV7-3	TGTGCCAGCAGCCTGCGGGGAAGGTCCAATGAGCAGTTCTTC	CASSLRGRSNEQFF
TRBD2	TRBJ2-3	.	TRBV5-1	TGCGCCAGCAGCTTGGGGACTAGCGGGTTAACAGATACGCAGTATTTT	CASSLGTSGLTDTQYF
.	TRBJ1-2	few	TRBV6-6	TGTGCCAGCAGGGACGGGGCTCGGGATGAGAACTATGGCTACACCTTC	CASRDGARDENYGYTF
TRBD2	TRBJ2-1	.	TRBV29-1	TGCAGCGTTGAAGCGGGGCTAGCGGGGGGAGAGCAGTTCTTC	CSVEAGLAGGEQFF
TRBD2	TRBJ2-7	.	TRBV7-9	TGTGCCAGCAGCTGGGGACTAGCGGCGCCCTACGAGCAGTACTTC	CASSWGLAAPYEQYF
TRBD1	TRBJ1-5	.	TRBV6-5	TGTGCCAGCAGTTCAGGGACAGGGGGGAATCAGCCCCAGCATTTT	CASSSGTGGNQPQHF